This entry lists 5 T cell receptor beta chains sequenced from one sample in a study of T cells after yellow fever vaccination. A single record per CDR3 protein comes from TCRdb applying MiXCR to the 5' RACE reads. The table lists hundreds of thousands of distinct CDR3 sequences, about 13% of them singletons. The sample here was PBMCs, taken on the day of the yellow fever booster vaccination. The receptors come from a man aged 25 to 40 who received the YFV17D yellow fever vaccine.

The chain combines TRBV6-2 or TRBV6-3 with TRBJ2-1; TRBD1 is a possible D gene (5 bases). The germline V and J ends were trimmed by 2 bases and 11 bases, with 10 bases remaining between them. From germline, CDR1 is MNHEY and CDR2 SVGEGT. The CDR3 loop spans 12 amino acids. As DNA, the CDR3 is TGTGCCAGCAGTTACGCTCAGGGCCAGCAGTTCTTC. Translated, it gives CASSYAQGQQFF.

This clonotype was seen only a few times. The chain recombines TRBV5-4 with TRBJ2-7; TRBD2 aligns across 9 bases. The CDR3 is 16 amino acids. CDR1 is SGHNT and CDR2 is YYREEE in the germline V gene (reference sequence). Trimming cost V 2 bases and J 0 bases; bases outside gene matches: 6. The CDR3 region has the DNA TGTGCCAGCAGCTTAGGACTAGCGCTGAGCTCCTACGAGCAGTACTTC. Protein sequence: CASSLGLALSSYEQYF.

The chain uses TRBV5-1 and TRBJ2-1; TRBD1 matches 7 bases. Germline loops: CDR1 SGHRS, CDR2 YFSETQ. Unmatched junction bases numbered 7, after V lost 0 bases and J lost 4 bases. The CDR3 is 16 residues long. The CDR3 loop is CASSLAPDRLYNEQFF. CDR3 nucleotide sequence: TGCGCCAGCAGCTTGGCCCCGGACAGGTTATACAATGAGCAGTTCTTC.

This clonotype was detected a few times. The chain employs TRBV7-6 and TRBJ2-7; maybe TRBD2 (5 bases). Trimming cost V 0 bases and J 3 bases, with 9 bases left between them. CDR3 length: 14 residues. CDR1 is SGHVS, CDR2 FNYEAQ, per germline. CDR3 in DNA: TGTGCCAGCAGCTTAGCGCCCGGGAACTACGAGCAGTACTTC. Translation: CASSLAPGNYEQYF.

V usage is TRBV7-3 and J usage is TRBJ2-2, with 13 bases aligning to TRBD2. V gave up 5 bases and J gave up 8 bases; unmatched junction bases: 8. Germline loops: CDR1 SGHTA, CDR2 FQGTGA. CDR3 size: 16 residues. CDR3 in DNA: TGTGCCAGCAGCGACACTAGCGGGAGGGCCACTGGGGAGCTGTTTTTT. Amino acids: CASSDTSGRATGELFF. The variable domain in full, completed from reference TRBV7-3 and TRBJ2-2, reads GAGVSQTPSNKVTEKGKYVELRCDPISGHTALYWYRQSLGQGPEFLIYFQGTGAADDSGLPNDRFFAVRPEGSVSTLKIQRTERGDSAVYLCASSDTSGRATGELFFGEGSRLTVL.